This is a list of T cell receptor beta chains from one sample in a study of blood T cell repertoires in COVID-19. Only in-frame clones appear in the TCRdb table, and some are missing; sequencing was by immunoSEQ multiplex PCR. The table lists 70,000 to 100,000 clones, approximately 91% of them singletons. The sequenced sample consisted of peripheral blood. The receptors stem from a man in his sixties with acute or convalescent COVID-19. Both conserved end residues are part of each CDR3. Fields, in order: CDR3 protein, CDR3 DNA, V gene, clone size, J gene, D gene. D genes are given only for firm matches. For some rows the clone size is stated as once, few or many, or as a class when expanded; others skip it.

CDR3aa: CASSQDGGSTYEQYF
CDR3nt: TGTGCCAGCAGCCAAGATGGCGGGAGTACCTACGAGCAGTACTTC
v_gene: TRBV4-2
abundance: .
j_gene: TRBJ2-7
d_gene: TRBD2

CDR3aa: CASSQDRVGGYTF
CDR3nt: TGTGCCAGCAGCCAAGACAGGGTTGGCGGCTACACCTTC
v_gene: TRBV4-2
abundance: .
j_gene: TRBJ1-2
d_gene: .

CDR3aa: CASSTILQGPYSNQPQHF
CDR3nt: TGTGCCAGTAGTACTATCCTACAGGGCCCCTATAGCAATCAGCCCCAGCATTTT
v_gene: TRBV19
abundance: .
j_gene: TRBJ1-5
d_gene: .

CDR3aa: CASSPRRASLDYNEQFF
CDR3nt: TGTGCCAGCAGCCCCCGGCGGGCTTCCCTGGACTACAATGAGCAGTTCTTC
v_gene: TRBV21-1
abundance: .
j_gene: TRBJ2-1
d_gene: .

CDR3aa: CASSILAGGGETQYF
CDR3nt: TGTGCCAGTAGTATCCTCGCGGGAGGAGGGGAGACCCAGTACTTC
v_gene: TRBV19
abundance: .
j_gene: TRBJ2-5
d_gene: TRBD2

CDR3aa: CMARRGETQYF
CDR3nt: TGCATGGCCCGCAGGGGAGAGACCCAGTACTTC
v_gene: TRBV20-1
abundance: .
j_gene: TRBJ2-5
d_gene: .

CDR3aa: CASSPDSQETQYF
CDR3nt: TGTGCCAGCAGCCCGGACAGTCAAGAGACCCAGTACTTC
v_gene: TRBV5-6
abundance: .
j_gene: TRBJ2-5
d_gene: .

CDR3aa: CASSLSSPTGTSGILSYNEQFF
CDR3nt: TGTGCCAGCAGTTTATCGTCCCCTACCGGGACTAGCGGGATCCTCTCCTACAATGAGCAGTTCTTC
v_gene: TRBV27
abundance: .
j_gene: TRBJ2-1
d_gene: TRBD2

CDR3aa: CASTTDRGNQPQHF
CDR3nt: TGTGCCAGTACCACGGACAGGGGGAATCAGCCCCAGCATTTT
v_gene: TRBV19
abundance: .
j_gene: TRBJ1-5
d_gene: TRBD1

CDR3aa: CASSLTPGHEEYNEQFF
CDR3nt: TGTGCCAGCAGCCTCACGCCGGGACACGAAGAGTACAATGAGCAGTTCTTC
v_gene: TRBV27
abundance: .
j_gene: TRBJ2-1
d_gene: .

CDR3aa: CASSSLGKGEETQYF
CDR3nt: TGTGCCAGCAGCTCCCTGGGAAAGGGAGAAGAGACCCAGTACTTC
v_gene: TRBV27
abundance: .
j_gene: TRBJ2-5
d_gene: .

CDR3aa: CASSGSSGGSDEQYF
CDR3nt: TGTGCCAGCAGCGGATCTTCGGGAGGAAGCGACGAGCAGTACTTC
v_gene: TRBV4-2
abundance: .
j_gene: TRBJ2-7
d_gene: TRBD2

CDR3aa: CSVERGRDTGELFF
CDR3nt: TGCAGCGTTGAAAGGGGGCGGGACACCGGGGAGCTGTTTTTT
v_gene: TRBV29-1
abundance: .
j_gene: TRBJ2-2
d_gene: TRBD1

CDR3aa: CASTTTVGGARYGYTF
CDR3nt: TGTGCCAGTACCACAACGGTCGGGGGGGCACGATATGGCTACACCTTC
v_gene: TRBV19
abundance: .
j_gene: TRBJ1-2
d_gene: .

CDR3aa: CATSDLGSGDTGELFF
CDR3nt: TGTGCCACCAGTGATTTAGGCTCAGGGGACACCGGGGAGCTGTTTTTT
v_gene: TRBV24-1
abundance: .
j_gene: TRBJ2-2
d_gene: .

CDR3aa: CASSPGTGEGEKLFF
CDR3nt: TGTGCCAGCAGCCCCGGGACAGGGGAGGGTGAAAAACTGTTTTTT
v_gene: TRBV27
abundance: .
j_gene: TRBJ1-4
d_gene: TRBD1

CDR3aa: CASSWTSGGTDTQYF
CDR3nt: TGCGCCAGCAGCTGGACTAGCGGTGGCACAGATACGCAGTATTTT
v_gene: TRBV5-1
abundance: .
j_gene: TRBJ2-3
d_gene: TRBD2

CDR3aa: CASSPAGLRSYNEQFF
CDR3nt: TGTGCCAGCAGCCCCGCGGGCCTACGCTCCTACAATGAGCAGTTCTTC
v_gene: TRBV11-1
abundance: .
j_gene: TRBJ2-1
d_gene: .

CDR3aa: CASSYDSPSYEQYF
CDR3nt: TGTGCCAGTAGTTACGACTCCCCCTCCTACGAGCAGTACTTC
v_gene: TRBV19
abundance: once
j_gene: TRBJ2-7
d_gene: .

CDR3aa: CASSSTPTGFGGTDTQYF
CDR3nt: TGTGCCAGCAGTTCAACACCGACAGGATTTGGGGGCACAGATACGCAGTATTTT
v_gene: TRBV27
abundance: .
j_gene: TRBJ2-3
d_gene: .

CDR3aa: CASSSLAGELDTQYF
CDR3nt: TGTGCCAGCAGCTCCTTAGCGGGAGAGCTAGATACGCAGTATTTT
v_gene: TRBV5-8
abundance: .
j_gene: TRBJ2-3
d_gene: TRBD2

CDR3aa: CASFPGGAESNEKLFF
CDR3nt: TGTGCCAGTTTCCCCGGGGGGGCTGAGTCCAATGAAAAACTGTTTTTT
v_gene: TRBV19
abundance: .
j_gene: TRBJ1-4
d_gene: .

CDR3aa: CASSLNGNSNQPQHF
CDR3nt: TGTGCCAGCAGCTTAAACGGTAATAGCAATCAGCCCCAGCATTTT
v_gene: TRBV11-2
abundance: .
j_gene: TRBJ1-5
d_gene: .

CDR3aa: CASSVGGFEAGAYEQYF
CDR3nt: TGCGCCAGCAGCGTAGGGGGTTTTGAAGCGGGAGCCTACGAGCAGTACTTC
v_gene: TRBV5-1
abundance: .
j_gene: TRBJ2-7
d_gene: TRBD2

CDR3aa: CASSSGVNQPQHF
CDR3nt: TGTGCCAGCAGTAGCGGGGTGAATCAGCCCCAGCATTTT
v_gene: TRBV28
abundance: .
j_gene: TRBJ1-5
d_gene: .

CDR3aa: CASSLPGQTEAFF
CDR3nt: TGCGCCAGCAGCTTACCGGGTCAAACTGAAGCTTTCTTT
v_gene: TRBV5-1
abundance: .
j_gene: TRBJ1-1
d_gene: .

CDR3aa: CASSTRRQDSTDTQYF
CDR3nt: TGTGCCAGTAGTACGAGGAGGCAGGACAGCACAGATACGCAGTATTTT
v_gene: TRBV19
abundance: .
j_gene: TRBJ2-3
d_gene: .

CDR3aa: CASSLGQGASEQYF
CDR3nt: TGTGCCAGCAGCCTGGGACAGGGGGCAAGCGAGCAGTACTTC
v_gene: TRBV7-8
abundance: .
j_gene: TRBJ2-7
d_gene: TRBD1

CDR3aa: CATSRDGRYEQYF
CDR3nt: TGTGCCACCAGCAGAGATGGGCGTTACGAGCAGTACTTC
v_gene: TRBV15
abundance: .
j_gene: TRBJ2-7
d_gene: .

CDR3aa: CASSATGGNQPQHF
CDR3nt: TGTGCCAGCTCAGCGACAGGGGGCAATCAGCCCCAGCATTTT
v_gene: TRBV18
abundance: once
j_gene: TRBJ1-5
d_gene: TRBD1

CDR3aa: CASSKQGLTGELFF
CDR3nt: TGTGCCAGCAGCAAACAGGGCCTCACCGGGGAGCTGTTTTTT
v_gene: TRBV5-8
abundance: .
j_gene: TRBJ2-2
d_gene: .

CDR3aa: CASSIPGQGTYEQYF
CDR3nt: TGTGCCAGTAGTATACCGGGACAGGGAACCTACGAGCAGTACTTC
v_gene: TRBV19
abundance: .
j_gene: TRBJ2-7
d_gene: TRBD1

CDR3aa: CASKHVSSRHNEQFF
CDR3nt: TGTGCCAGTAAACACGTCTCCTCGAGGCACAATGAGCAGTTCTTC
v_gene: TRBV5-4
abundance: .
j_gene: TRBJ2-1
d_gene: .

CDR3aa: CASSILGRVDTDTQYF
CDR3nt: TGTGCCAGTAGTATTCTTGGGAGGGTCGACACAGATACGCAGTATTTT
v_gene: TRBV19
abundance: .
j_gene: TRBJ2-3
d_gene: TRBD2

CDR3aa: CASSLAPGGTEGNTIYF
CDR3nt: TGTGCCAGCAGCTTAGCTCCCGGGGGGACGGAAGGAAACACCATATATTTT
v_gene: TRBV11-2
abundance: .
j_gene: TRBJ1-3
d_gene: .

CDR3aa: CASSLWRTTNTGELFF
CDR3nt: TGTGCCAGCAGTTTATGGAGGACTACGAACACCGGGGAGCTGTTTTTT
v_gene: TRBV28
abundance: .
j_gene: TRBJ2-2
d_gene: .

CDR3aa: CASSSSGTSGYNEQFF
CDR3nt: TGTGCCAGTAGTAGCTCCGGGACTAGCGGGTACAATGAGCAGTTCTTC
v_gene: TRBV19
abundance: .
j_gene: TRBJ2-1
d_gene: TRBD2

CDR3aa: CASSPAPGGTNTGELFF
CDR3nt: TGTGCCAGCTCACCCGCCCCAGGGGGAACGAACACCGGGGAGCTGTTTTTT
v_gene: TRBV18
abundance: once
j_gene: TRBJ2-2
d_gene: TRBD1

CDR3aa: CASSSIWGPGQPQHF
CDR3nt: TGTGCCAGTAGTTCGATCTGGGGCCCCGGACAGCCCCAGCATTTT
v_gene: TRBV19
abundance: .
j_gene: TRBJ1-5
d_gene: .

CDR3aa: CASTGTATYEQYF
CDR3nt: TGCGCCAGCACCGGGACAGCTACCTACGAGCAGTACTTC
v_gene: TRBV10-2
abundance: .
j_gene: TRBJ2-7
d_gene: TRBD1

CDR3aa: CASSFLGEGTYEQYF
CDR3nt: TGTGCCAGCAGTTTCCTCGGGGAGGGGACCTACGAGCAGTACTTC
v_gene: TRBV6-6
abundance: .
j_gene: TRBJ2-7
d_gene: TRBD2

CDR3aa: CASSLGRENTGELFF
CDR3nt: TGTGCCAGCAGTCTCGGCCGGGAGAACACCGGGGAGCTGTTTTTT
v_gene: TRBV27
abundance: once
j_gene: TRBJ2-2
d_gene: .

CDR3aa: CASSPHRGVGSAFF
CDR3nt: TGCGCCAGCAGCCCACACAGGGGGGTAGGGTCAGCTTTCTTT
v_gene: TRBV4-3
abundance: .
j_gene: TRBJ1-1
d_gene: TRBD1

CDR3aa: CASSSHVGGQGRTYEQYF
CDR3nt: TGTGCCAGCAGCTCGCACGTCGGGGGACAGGGGAGGACCTACGAGCAGTACTTC
v_gene: TRBV7-9
abundance: few
j_gene: TRBJ2-7
d_gene: TRBD1

CDR3aa: CASRRTGDSNQPQHF
CDR3nt: TGTGCCAGTAGGAGGACAGGGGATAGCAATCAGCCCCAGCATTTT
v_gene: TRBV19
abundance: .
j_gene: TRBJ1-5
d_gene: TRBD1

CDR3aa: CASSEGRGRDEKLFF
CDR3nt: TGTGCCAGCAGTGAAGGGAGGGGGAGAGATGAAAAACTGTTTTTT
v_gene: TRBV25-1
abundance: .
j_gene: TRBJ1-4
d_gene: .

CDR3aa: CASSRTENTGELFF
CDR3nt: TGTGCCAGCAGCCGGACAGAGAACACCGGGGAGCTGTTTTTT
v_gene: TRBV7-9
abundance: .
j_gene: TRBJ2-2
d_gene: .

CDR3aa: CASSPGQTNTEAFF
CDR3nt: TGTGCCAGCTCACCGGGACAGACGAACACTGAAGCTTTCTTT
v_gene: TRBV18
abundance: .
j_gene: TRBJ1-1
d_gene: TRBD1

CDR3aa: CASSFGTGVSNTEAFF
CDR3nt: TGTGCCAGCAGCTTCGGGACAGGGGTCAGCAACACTGAAGCTTTCTTT
v_gene: TRBV5-6
abundance: .
j_gene: TRBJ1-1
d_gene: TRBD1

CDR3aa: CASSTGTAENYEQYF
CDR3nt: TGCGCCAGCAGCACCGGGACAGCCGAGAACTACGAGCAGTACTTC
v_gene: TRBV5-1
abundance: .
j_gene: TRBJ2-7
d_gene: TRBD1

CDR3aa: CASGQLAGINNEQFF
CDR3nt: TGTGCTAGTGGACAACTAGCGGGAATAAACAATGAGCAGTTCTTC
v_gene: TRBV12-5
abundance: .
j_gene: TRBJ2-1
d_gene: TRBD2